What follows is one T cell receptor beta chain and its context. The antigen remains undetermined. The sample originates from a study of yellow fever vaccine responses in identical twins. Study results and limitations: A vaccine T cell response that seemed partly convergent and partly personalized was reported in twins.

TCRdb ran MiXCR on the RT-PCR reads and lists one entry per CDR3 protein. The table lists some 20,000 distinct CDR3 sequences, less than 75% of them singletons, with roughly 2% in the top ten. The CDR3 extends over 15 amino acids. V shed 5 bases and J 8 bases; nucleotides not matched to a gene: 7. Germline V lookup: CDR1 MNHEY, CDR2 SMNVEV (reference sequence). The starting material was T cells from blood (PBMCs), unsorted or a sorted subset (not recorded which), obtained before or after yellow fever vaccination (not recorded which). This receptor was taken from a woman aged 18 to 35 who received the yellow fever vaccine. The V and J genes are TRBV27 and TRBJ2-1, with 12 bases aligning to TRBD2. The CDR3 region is CASSKLAGGWDEQFF. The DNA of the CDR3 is TGTGCCAGCAGTAAGCTAGCGGGGGGGTGGGATGAGCAGTTCTTC.